The T cell receptor beta chain under discussion was sequenced for a study of CD8 T cells in ankylosing spondylitis. The study, taken as a whole, reports: Seven or eight highly homologous variants formed a TCR beta motif that appeared characteristic of ankylosing spondylitis blood.

Worth noting for this clonotype: Antigen: not known.

V lost 6 bases, J lost 5 bases, and 19 bases lay in between. The CDR3 contains 14 residues. The germline gives CDR1 DFQATT, CDR2 SNEGSKA (reference sequence). TCRdb re-derived calls from the 5' RACE reads in MiXCR, one entry per CDR3 protein. The table lists about 390,000 distinct CDR3 sequences, approximately 20% of them singletons. The V gene is TRBV20-1, the J gene TRBJ2-5, with D perhaps TRBD2 (7 bases). The clonotype originates from a male donor with ankylosing spondylitis. Sequences were obtained from blood, either unsorted or a sorted T cell fraction (not recorded which). For the CDR3, the DNA is TGCAGTGCCCTGAGGGGGGGGATCTCGGAGACCCAGTACTTC. This codes for CSALRGGISETQYF.